The 21 T cell receptor beta chains listed next were all sequenced from one sample in a study of cytomegalovirus exposure and HLA in healthy donors. The PCR employed 60 Vbeta primers together with 13 Jbeta primers. Sequencing was performed with immunoSEQ multiplex PCR; in TCRdb, only in-frame clones are kept and a portion is missing. The data hold about 120,000 clones, with over 75% observed a single time. Source material: PBMCs. These receptor sequences come from a woman aged 18-30 years in good health and CMV-seronegative.

This chain connects TRBV19 to TRBJ1-1, with D unclear. The CDR3 contains 12 residues. CDR1 is LNHDA, CDR2 SQIVND, per germline (reference sequence). V shed 3 bases and J shed 3 bases, with 5 bases lying between them. DNA for the CDR3: TGTGCCAGTAGTATCCGGGACACTGAAGCTTTCTTT. Encoded protein: CASSIRDTEAFF.

The chain uses TRBV5-6 and TRBJ1-5; possibly TRBD1 for D (5 bases). CDR3 length equals 14 residues. Deletions cut 2 bases from V and 4 bases from J, with 10 bases between. Germline CDR1 is SGHDT and CDR2 is YYEEEE. This CDR3 reads CASSFLGGNQPQHF. As DNA, the CDR3 is TGTGCCAGCAGCTTTCTCGGGGGTAATCAGCCCCAGCATTTT.

The chain employs TRBV6-1 and TRBJ1-3; 8 bases align to TRBD1. V lost 4 bases to trimming and J lost 1 base; unmatched junction nucleotides: 15. The CDR3 sequence is 19 residues long. From germline, CDR1 is MNHNS and CDR2 SASEGT. The CDR3 reads CASSGPPGQGGASGNTIYF. The CDR3 DNA reads as TGTGCCAGCAGTGGACCGCCAGGACAGGGAGGTGCTTCTGGAAACACCATATATTTT.

Only a few counts were recorded for this clone. The V gene is TRBV6-5, the J gene TRBJ1-2; TRBD1 matches at 8 bases. The germline V gene has CDR1 MNHEY and CDR2 SVGAGI. The CDR3 sequence is 13 residues long. V was clipped by 3 bases and J by 8 bases; unmatched bases: 5. This CDR3 is CASSYQGAGGYTF. The CDR3 region has the DNA TGTGCCAGCAGTTATCAGGGGGCAGGGGGCTACACCTTC.

The chain links TRBV28 to TRBJ1-2; 7 positions agree with TRBD1. Germline loops: CDR1 MDHEN, CDR2 SYDVKM. J lost 7 bases, V lost 4 bases, and 6 bases had no gene match. The CDR3 is 13 amino acids. The DNA of the CDR3 is TGTGCCAGCAGTTCGACAGGGATTGTTGGCTACACCTTC. This gives the protein CASSSTGIVGYTF.

In its sample, this clone was seen once. DNA for the CDR3: TGTGCCAGCAGTGACTCAGGGGCCGAAACTGAAGCTTTCTTT. Translated: CASSDSGAETEAFF. The chain links TRBV6-1 to TRBJ1-1; the D gene is possibly TRBD1 (6 bases). Trimming removed 3 bases at V and 5 bases at J, with 13 bases between. There are 14 residues in the CDR3. Germline CDR1 and CDR2: MNHNS and SASEGT.

The gene calls are TRBV5-6 and TRBJ2-7; TRBD2 might be the D (6 bases). The V gene's germline CDR1 is SGHDT and CDR2 YYEEEE. The CDR3 runs 15 residues. Trimming stripped 4 bases from V and 0 bases from J, with 14 bases between. The DNA for the CDR3 is TGTGCCAGCAGCCCTAGTCCGACTAGCTCCTACGAGCAGTACGTC. Amino acids: CASSPSPTSSYEQYV.

The chain has TRBV7-2 and TRBJ2-1, with TRBD2 matching 11 bases. Germline V gene data show CDR1 as SGHTA and CDR2 as FQGNSA. The CDR3 extends over 17 amino acids. After removal of 1 base from V and 8 bases from J, the junction contained 10 bases not matched to a gene. CDR3 amino acids: CASSLVLAASGGYEQFF. The CDR3 region has the DNA TGTGCCAGCAGCTTAGTATTAGCGGCTAGCGGGGGGTATGAGCAGTTCTTC.

This clone was observed many times. The chain links TRBV4-1 to TRBJ1-1; D uncertain. Germline V lookup: CDR1 MGHRA, CDR2 YSYEKL. Trimming stripped 4 bases from V and 1 base from J, with 10 bases between. The CDR3 consists of 14 residues. CDR3: CASSRGLRNTEAFF. Written as DNA, the CDR3 is TGCGCCAGCAGCCGAGGCCTGAGGAACACTGAAGCTTTCTTT.

The chain couples TRBV14 to TRBJ2-1; TRBD2 matches at 9 bases. With V trimmed by 0 bases and J by 1 base, 22 bases remained unmatched. The CDR3 is made up of 23 amino acids. CDR1 and CDR2 from the germline V gene are SGHDN and FVKESK. The CDR3 nucleotides read TGTGCCAGCAGCCAAGATAGACTGTTCGGGGGGAGCGGGAGGTCCCTTTCCTACAATGAGCAGTTCTTC. Translated, it gives CASSQDRLFGGSGRSLSYNEQFF. The variable domain in full, completed from reference TRBV14 and TRBJ2-1, reads EAGVTQFPSHSVIEKGQTVTLRCDPISGHDNLYWYRRVMGKEIKFLLHFVKESKQDESGMPNNRFLAERTGGTYSTLKVQPAELEDSGVYFCASSQDRLFGGSGRSLSYNEQFFGPGTRLTVL.

This clone was counted once. The chain links TRBV11-3 to TRBJ1-1, with D perhaps TRBD1 (6 bases). Germline V gives CDR1 SGHNT, CDR2 YENEEA. Trimming stripped 1 base from V and 4 bases from J, with 10 bases between. The CDR3 is 14 residues long. In DNA form, the CDR3 reads TGTGCCAGCAGCTTAGCGGCGGGGGCCACTGAAGCTTTCTTT. Amino acids: CASSLAAGATEAFF. Filled out from reference TRBV11-3 and TRBJ1-1, the complete variable domain reads EAGVVQSPRYKIIEKKQPVAFWCNPISGHNTLYWYLQNLGQGPELLIRYENEEAVDDSQLPKDRFSAERLKGVDSTLKIQPAELGDSAVYLCASSLAAGATEAFFGQGTRLTVV.

CDR3 coding DNA: TGTGCCAGCAGCTCGCAGGGGGTGTATGGCTACACCTTC. Its translation is CASSSQGVYGYTF. The chain recombines TRBV7-9 with TRBJ1-2; TRBD1 agrees at 7 bases. Trimming at V came to 4 bases and at J to 5 bases, leaving 4 bases not matched to a gene. In germline, CDR1 is SEHNR, CDR2 FQNEAQ (reference sequence). This CDR3 is 13 amino acids long.

V and J are TRBV11-2 and TRBJ1-1, with TRBD1 as a possible D gene (5 bases). Trimming removed 6 bases at V and 1 base at J, with 12 bases between. The CDR3 consists of 14 residues. Germline V gene data show CDR1 as SGHAT and CDR2 as FQNNGV. CDR3 DNA: TGTGCCAGCAGATTACCCGGGGGGAACACTGAAGCTTTCTTT. Its protein product is CASRLPGGNTEAFF.

V usage is TRBV2 and J usage is TRBJ1-2; D unresolved. This CDR3 contains 14 residues. V was cut by 2 bases and J by 9 bases, with 16 bases left in between. Germline assignment: CDR1 SNHLY and CDR2 FYNNEI. The CDR3 DNA reads TGTGCCAGCAGTGAAACCTCCCCTATGGTTCGCTACACCTTC. Translated: CASSETSPMVRYTF.

In this sample, this clone turned up a few times. The CDR3 protein is CASSLYGELFF. The CDR3 nucleotides read TGTGCCAGCAGCTTATACGGGGAGCTGTTTTTT. The chain employs TRBV7-2 and TRBJ2-2; no definite D call. Germline CDR1 reads SGHTA; CDR2 reads FQGNSA. V was pared by 2 bases and J by 7 bases, with 2 bases between. CDR3 length: 11 amino acids.

The chain recombines TRBV5-1 with TRBJ2-5; D possibly corresponds to TRBD1 (6 bases). Germline V gives CDR1 SGHRS, CDR2 YFSETQ. The CDR3 runs to 15 residues. With 4 bases removed from V and 3 bases from J, the gap between germline ends came to 16 bases. The CDR3 region has the DNA TGCGCCAGCAGCCCGGCCCCCGGGACAAAAGAGACCCAGTACTTC. It codes for CASSPAPGTKETQYF.

The chain uses TRBV6-5 and TRBJ2-5, with 7 bases identical to TRBD1. This CDR3 has 15 residues. Germline V gene lookup returns CDR1 MNHEY and CDR2 SVGAGI. The V and J ends lost 4 bases and 4 bases, in that order; junction bases with no gene match: 9. The CDR3 DNA sequence: TGTGCCAGCAGTTCCACCTCGACAGGGAGAGAGACCCAGTACTTC. Translation: CASSSTSTGRETQYF.

CDR3 region: CASSLASPGTSYGYTF. The CDR3 bases are TGTGCCAGCAGCTTAGCTTCCCCCGGGACATCATATGGCTACACCTTC. The V and J genes are TRBV7-9 and TRBJ1-2, with a weak D call TRBD1 (6 bases). Germline CDR1 and CDR2: SEHNR and FQNEAQ (reference sequence). V was pared by 0 bases and J by 5 bases, with 16 bases between. CDR3 length: 16 residues.

This clone was counted between two and nine times. The CDR3 nucleotides are TGCAGTGCTAGGATCATAGCTGAAGCTTTCTTT. Protein sequence: CSARIIAEAFF. The V call is TRBV20-1, the J call TRBJ1-1, with D hard to call. CDR1 and CDR2 from the germline V gene are DFQATT and SNEGSKA (reference sequence). V lost 3 bases and J 6 bases, leaving 8 bases between the germline ends. The CDR3 contains 11 residues.

This clone was seen once. The CDR3 bases are TGTGCCAGCAGCCTCAGCGGGGGGGCCACAGATACGCAGTATTTT. Its translation: CASSLSGGATDTQYF. The V and J genes are TRBV6-5 and TRBJ2-3, with 10 positions matching TRBD2. The trim removed 6 bases at V and 2 bases at J, leaving 5 bases unmatched. Germline V gene data show CDR1 as MNHEY and CDR2 as SVGAGI. This CDR3 has 15 amino acids.

Only one count was recorded for this clone. V usage is TRBV6-1 and J usage is TRBJ1-2; no clear D gene. This CDR3 has 12 residues. V was trimmed by 7 bases and J by 2 bases, leaving 8 bases between them. The germline gives CDR1 MNHNS, CDR2 SASEGT. CDR3 nucleotides: TGTGCCAGCATTTCAGTGAACTATGGCTACACCTTC. Amino acid sequence: CASISVNYGYTF.